The 14 T cell receptor beta chains presented below share a single source sample, sequenced in a study of Ad26.COV2.S vaccination and SARS-CoV-2 variants. Some clones are missing from TCRdb's copy, which holds only in-frame ones; the method was immunoSEQ multiplex PCR. The data contain about 350,000 clones, approximately 86% of them singletons. As for treatment: about 20 received Ad26.COV2.S at low or high dose, single or two shots; about 5 received placebo; per-sample allocation not given. Specimen acquisition occurred on day 63 following the initial vaccine or placebo injection. Sequencing used peripheral blood, obtained in a trial of Ad26.COV2.S vaccine versus placebo. The receptors originated from a person aged 18-65 years who received the Ad26.COV2.S COVID-19 vaccine or a placebo.

The chain has TRBV6-2 or TRBV6-3 and TRBJ2-7; the D is unclear. CDR3 length: 14 residues. CDR1 and CDR2 from the germline V gene are MNHEY and SVGEGT. Deletions cut 0 bases from V and 4 bases from J, with 10 bases between. This CDR3 is CASSYSSAAYEQYF. As DNA, the CDR3 is TGTGCCAGCAGTTACTCGTCGGCCGCTTACGAGCAGTACTTC.

The V call is TRBV7-2, the J call TRBJ1-2; 7 bases fit TRBD1. Germline CDR1 and CDR2: SGHTA and FQGNSA. This CDR3 contains 15 residues. Germline trimming cut 6 bases from V and 4 bases from J; bases unmatched to any gene: 11. The CDR3 region has the DNA TGTGCCAGCAGTCCTATAGGAGGGGGCAGCTATGGCTACACCTTC. This encodes CASSPIGGGSYGYTF. The full variable domain, with the rest looked up from reference TRBV7-2 and TRBJ1-2, is GAGVSQSPSNKVTEKGKDVELRCDPISGHTALYWYRQSLGQGLEFLIYFQGNSAPDKSGLPSDRFSAERTGGSVSTLTIQRTQQEDSAVYLCASSPIGGGSYGYTFGSGTRLTVV.

The chain employs TRBV5-1 and TRBJ2-3, with D unclear. Germline V gene data show CDR1 as SGHRS and CDR2 as YFSETQ. V was clipped by 4 bases and J by 1 base, with 1 base between them. The CDR3 contains 11 residues. The CDR3 loop reads CASSRTDTQYF. In DNA form, the CDR3 reads TGCGCCAGCAGCCGCACAGATACGCAGTATTTT.

This chain uses TRBV6-5 with TRBJ1-6; TRBD1 agrees at 8 bases. The CDR3 sequence is 12 residues long. The V and J ends lost 8 bases and 7 bases, in that order; junction bases with no gene match: 1. The germline gives CDR1 MNHEY, CDR2 SVGAGI. This chain's CDR3 is CASRQGNSPLHF. Written as DNA, the CDR3 is TGTGCCAGCCGACAGGGGAATTCACCCCTCCACTTT.

The rearrangement joins TRBV27 to TRBJ2-3, with 7 bases lining up with TRBD2. V was clipped by 3 bases and J by 4 bases; unmatched bases: 7. The CDR3 is 15 amino acids. The germline CDR1 and CDR2 sequences are MNHEY and SMNVEV (reference sequence). The CDR3 protein is CASSFGGRAPDTQYF. The CDR3 nucleotides are TGTGCCAGCAGTTTTGGTGGGAGGGCCCCAGATACGCAGTATTTT.

The chain employs TRBV21-1 and TRBJ1-3. TRBV21-1 is a pseudogene segment. This CDR3 is built from 13 residues. This chain's CDR3 is CASRRGKRNTIYF. The DNA of the CDR3 is TGTGCCAGCCGGAGGGGGAAACGAAACACCATATATTTT.

The chain links TRBV19 to TRBJ2-1; the D gene is possibly TRBD1 (5 bases). Deletions cut 6 bases from V and 8 bases from J, with 17 bases between. This CDR3 contains 14 residues. Germline CDR1 reads LNHDA; CDR2 reads SQIVND (reference sequence). The CDR3 region is CASSIKGPTDEQFF. In DNA form, the CDR3 reads TGTGCCAGTAGCATAAAGGGGCCTACGGATGAGCAGTTCTTC.

This clone was seen a single time. The chain carries TRBV28 and TRBJ1-5, with D perhaps matching TRBD1 (6 bases). Germline CDR1 is MDHEN and CDR2 is SYDVKM. The germline V and J ends were trimmed by 6 bases and 5 bases, with 23 bases remaining between them. This CDR3 is built from 17 residues. This CDR3 is CASSPVGTSWGDQPQHF. For the CDR3, the DNA is TGTGCCAGCAGCCCAGTCGGGACATCCTGGGGTGATCAGCCCCAGCATTTT.

The chain is built from TRBV11-1 and TRBJ1-1; TRBD1 agrees at 9 bases. Germline lookup yields CDR1 SGHAT and CDR2 FQDESV (reference sequence). Unmatched junction bases numbered 2, after V lost 0 bases and J lost 3 bases. This CDR3 has 15 residues. Written as DNA, the CDR3 is TGTGCCAGCAGCTTAGCTACAGGGGGCGACACTGAAGCTTTCTTT. Amino acid sequence: CASSLATGGDTEAFF.

This chain uses TRBV20-1 with TRBJ1-2, with D possibly matching TRBD1 (6 bases). The CDR3 sequence is 10 residues long. V was cut by 5 bases and J by 8 bases, with 9 bases left in between. Germline-derived CDR1 and CDR2 are DFQATT and SNEGSKA (reference sequence). CDR3 amino acids: CSAYRAGYTF. CDR3 in DNA: TGCAGTGCTTACAGGGCGGGCTACACCTTC.

This chain uses TRBV30 with TRBJ1-4, with D possibly matching TRBD1 (5 bases). Germline CDR1 is GTSNPN and CDR2 is SVGIG (reference sequence). The germline V and J ends were trimmed by 3 bases and 7 bases, with 15 bases remaining between them. CDR3 length: 14 residues. The chain's CDR3 is CAWRGTSGLEKLFF. CDR3 coding DNA: TGTGCCTGGAGAGGGACGTCGGGGCTTGAAAAACTGTTTTTT.

The rearrangement links TRBV4-3 to TRBJ1-2; TRBD1 matches at 7 bases. CDR1 is LGHNA and CDR2 is YSLEER in the germline V gene. The CDR3 sequence is 14 residues long. Trimming at V came to 0 bases and at J to 7 bases, leaving 5 bases not matched to a gene. DNA of the CDR3: TGCGCCAGCAGCCAAGATTGGGACAGTTCTGGCTACACCTTC. Protein sequence: CASSQDWDSSGYTF.

This clone was observed a single time. The rearrangement joins TRBV9 to TRBJ2-5; D perhaps matches TRBD1 (6 bases). V dropped 2 bases and J dropped 2 bases, with 19 bases sitting between them. Germline loops: CDR1 SGDLS, CDR2 YYNGEE. The CDR3 extends over 17 amino acids. The CDR3 DNA reads TGTGCCAGCAGCGTTTCTATCGGACAGACGCCACAAGAGACCCAGTACTTC. Translated, it gives CASSVSIGQTPQETQYF.

This chain connects TRBV10-3 to TRBJ1-2; TRBD1 matches 8 bases. The CDR3 covers 15 residues. The junction had 12 bases not matched to a gene; V was cut back by 2 bases and J by 10 bases. Looked up from germline, CDR1 is ENHRY and CDR2 is SYGVKD. The CDR3: CAISETLGTGGNYTF. CDR3 bases: TGTGCCATCAGTGAGACACTAGGGACAGGAGGGAACTACACCTTC.